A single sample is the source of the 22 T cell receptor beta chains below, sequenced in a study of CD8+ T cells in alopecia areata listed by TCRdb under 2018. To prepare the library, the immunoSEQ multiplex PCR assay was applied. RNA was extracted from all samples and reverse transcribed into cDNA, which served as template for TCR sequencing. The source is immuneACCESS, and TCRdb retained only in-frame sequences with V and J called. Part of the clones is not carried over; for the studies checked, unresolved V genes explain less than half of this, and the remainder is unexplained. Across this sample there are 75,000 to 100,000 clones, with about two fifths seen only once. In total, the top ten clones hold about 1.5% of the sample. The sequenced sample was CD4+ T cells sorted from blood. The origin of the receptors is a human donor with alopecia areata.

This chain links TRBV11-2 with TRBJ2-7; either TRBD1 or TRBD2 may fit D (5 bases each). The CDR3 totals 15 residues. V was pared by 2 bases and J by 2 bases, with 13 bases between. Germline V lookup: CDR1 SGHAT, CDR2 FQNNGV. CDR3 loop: CASSLSLTGPYEQYF. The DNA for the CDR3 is TGTGCCAGCAGCTTAAGCCTAACGGGGCCCTACGAGCAGTACTTC.

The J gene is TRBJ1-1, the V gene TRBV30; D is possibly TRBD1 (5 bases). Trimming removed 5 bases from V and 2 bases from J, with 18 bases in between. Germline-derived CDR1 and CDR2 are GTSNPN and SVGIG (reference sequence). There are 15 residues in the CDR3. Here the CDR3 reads CAWRLIDRGNTEAFF. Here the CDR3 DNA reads TGTGCCTGGCGCCTTATTGACAGAGGCAACACTGAAGCTTTCTTT.

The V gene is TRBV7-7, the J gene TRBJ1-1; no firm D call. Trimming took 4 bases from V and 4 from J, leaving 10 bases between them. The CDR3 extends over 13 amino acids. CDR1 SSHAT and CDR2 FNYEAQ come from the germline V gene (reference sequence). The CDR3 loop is CASSSGPFTEAFF. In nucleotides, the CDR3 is TGTGCCAGCAGCTCGGGCCCCTTCACTGAAGCTTTCTTT.

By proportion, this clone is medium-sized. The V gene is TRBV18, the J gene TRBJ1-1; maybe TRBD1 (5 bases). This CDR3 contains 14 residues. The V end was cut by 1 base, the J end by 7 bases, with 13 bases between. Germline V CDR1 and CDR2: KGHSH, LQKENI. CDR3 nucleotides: TGTGCCAGCTCACCACTGATCCTGCAGGGTGAAGCTTTCTTT. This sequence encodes CASSPLILQGEAFF.

The CDR3 loop is CASETNAGRNYGYTF. In DNA, the CDR3 is TGTGCCAGCGAAACTAACGCGGGCAGGAACTATGGCTACACCTTC. The chain carries TRBV28 and TRBJ1-2; no clear D. Germline values: CDR1 MDHEN, CDR2 SYDVKM. The V and J ends lost 8 bases and 2 bases respectively, with 18 bases between them. The CDR3 has 15 residues.

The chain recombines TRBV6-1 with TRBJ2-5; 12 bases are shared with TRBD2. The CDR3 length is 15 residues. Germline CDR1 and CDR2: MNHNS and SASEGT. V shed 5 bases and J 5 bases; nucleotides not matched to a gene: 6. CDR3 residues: CASSLTSGSGETQYF. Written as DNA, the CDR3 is TGTGCCAGCAGTTTGACTAGCGGGAGTGGCGAGACCCAGTACTTC.

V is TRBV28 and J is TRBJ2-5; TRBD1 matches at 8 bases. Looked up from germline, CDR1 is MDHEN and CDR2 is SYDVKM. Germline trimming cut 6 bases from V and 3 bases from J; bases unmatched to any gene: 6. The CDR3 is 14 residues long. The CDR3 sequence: CASRNRGSEETQYF. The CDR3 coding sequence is TGTGCCAGCAGGAACAGGGGGTCGGAAGAGACCCAGTACTTC.

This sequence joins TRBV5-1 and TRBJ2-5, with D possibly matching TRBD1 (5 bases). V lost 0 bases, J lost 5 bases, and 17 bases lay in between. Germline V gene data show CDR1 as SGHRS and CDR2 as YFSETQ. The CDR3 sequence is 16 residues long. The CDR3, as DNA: TGCGCCAGCAGCTTGGAGCTAACAGGCCCAGGGGAGACCCAGTACTTC. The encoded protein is CASSLELTGPGETQYF.

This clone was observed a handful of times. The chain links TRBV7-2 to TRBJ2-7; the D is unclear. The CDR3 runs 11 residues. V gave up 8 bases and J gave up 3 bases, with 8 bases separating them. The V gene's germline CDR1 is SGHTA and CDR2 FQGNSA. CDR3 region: CASVENYEQYF. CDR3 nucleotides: TGTGCCAGCGTAGAAAACTACGAGCAGTACTTC.

The DNA for the CDR3 is TGTGCCTGGAAGCTAAATATAAGAGGGACAGCCCTCCGGGGAAACACTGAAGCTTTCTTT. Amino acid sequence: CAWKLNIRGTALRGNTEAFF. The chain is built from TRBV30 and TRBJ1-1; TRBD1 aligns across 7 bases. The V segment lost 4 bases and the J segment 2 bases; nucleotides outside the gene matches: 25. The CDR3 has 20 amino acids. CDR1 is GTSNPN, CDR2 SVGIG, per germline (reference sequence).

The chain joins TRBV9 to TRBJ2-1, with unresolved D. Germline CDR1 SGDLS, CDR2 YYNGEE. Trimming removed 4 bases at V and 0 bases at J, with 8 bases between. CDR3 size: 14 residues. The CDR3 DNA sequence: TGTGCCAGCAGCCCATCAAGCTCCTACAATGAGCAGTTCTTC. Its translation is CASSPSSSYNEQFF.

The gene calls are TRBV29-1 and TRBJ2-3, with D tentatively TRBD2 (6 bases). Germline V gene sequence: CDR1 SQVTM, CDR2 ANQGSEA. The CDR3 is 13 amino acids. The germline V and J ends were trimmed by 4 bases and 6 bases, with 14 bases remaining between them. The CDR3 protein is CSVVRDARDTQYF. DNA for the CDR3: TGCAGCGTTGTGCGGGACGCCCGGGATACGCAGTATTTT.

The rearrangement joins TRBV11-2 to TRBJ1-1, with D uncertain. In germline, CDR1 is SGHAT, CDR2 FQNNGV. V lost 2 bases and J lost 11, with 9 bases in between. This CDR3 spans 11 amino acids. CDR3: CASSLSLRAFF. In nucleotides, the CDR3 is TGTGCCAGCAGCTTATCCTTGAGGGCTTTCTTT.

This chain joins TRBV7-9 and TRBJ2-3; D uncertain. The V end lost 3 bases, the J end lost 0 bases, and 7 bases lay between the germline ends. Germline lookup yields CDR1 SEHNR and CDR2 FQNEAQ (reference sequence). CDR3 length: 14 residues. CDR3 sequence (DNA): TGTGCCAGCAGCTTGTCTACTAGCACAGATACGCAGTATTTT. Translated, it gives CASSLSTSTDTQYF. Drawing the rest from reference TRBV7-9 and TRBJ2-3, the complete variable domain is DTGVSQNPRHKITKRGQNVTFRCDPISEHNRLYWYRQTLGQGPEFLTYFQNEAQLEKSRLLSDRFSAERPKGSFSTLEIQRTEQGDSAMYLCASSLSTSTDTQYFGPGTRLTVL.

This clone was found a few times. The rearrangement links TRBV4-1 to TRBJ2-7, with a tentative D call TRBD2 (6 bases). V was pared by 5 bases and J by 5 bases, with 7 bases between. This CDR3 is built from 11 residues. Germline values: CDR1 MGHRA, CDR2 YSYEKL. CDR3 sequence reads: CASSAGHEQYF. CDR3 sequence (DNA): TGCGCCAGCAGCGCGGGGCACGAGCAGTACTTC.

CDR3 protein: CASSQEGTDRVPSGANVLTF. The CDR3 nucleotides read TGCGCCAGCAGCCAAGAAGGCACGGACAGGGTCCCCTCTGGGGCCAACGTCCTGACTTTC. The chain employs TRBV4-1 and TRBJ2-6; 8 nucleotides align to TRBD1. CDR1 is MGHRA and CDR2 is YSYEKL in the germline V gene. The CDR3 is made up of 20 amino acids. The ends lost 0 bases at V and 0 bases at J; junction bases unmatched: 10.

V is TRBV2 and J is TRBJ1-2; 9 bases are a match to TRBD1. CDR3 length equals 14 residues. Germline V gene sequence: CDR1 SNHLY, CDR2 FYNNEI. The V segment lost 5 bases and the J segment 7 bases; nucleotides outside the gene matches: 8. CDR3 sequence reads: CASSRDTGGAGYTF. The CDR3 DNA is TGTGCCAGCAGTAGAGATACAGGGGGCGCTGGCTACACCTTC. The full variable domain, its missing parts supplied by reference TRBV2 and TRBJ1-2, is EPEVTQTPSHQVTQMGQEVILRCVPISNHLYFYWYRQILGQKVEFLVSFYNNEISEKSEIFDDQFSVERPDGSNFTLKIRSTKLEDSAMYFCASSRDTGGAGYTFGSGTRLTVV.

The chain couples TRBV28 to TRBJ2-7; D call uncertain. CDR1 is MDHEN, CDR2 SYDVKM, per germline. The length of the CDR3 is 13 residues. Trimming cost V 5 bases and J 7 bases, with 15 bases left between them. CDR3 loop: CASSIGALREQYF. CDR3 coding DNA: TGTGCCAGCAGTATCGGAGCTCTACGGGAGCAGTACTTC.

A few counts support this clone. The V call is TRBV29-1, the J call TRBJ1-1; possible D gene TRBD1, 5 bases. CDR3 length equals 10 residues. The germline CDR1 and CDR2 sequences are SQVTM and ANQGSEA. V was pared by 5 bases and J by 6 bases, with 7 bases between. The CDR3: CSVQGAEAFF. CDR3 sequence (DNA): TGCAGCGTTCAGGGAGCTGAAGCTTTCTTT.

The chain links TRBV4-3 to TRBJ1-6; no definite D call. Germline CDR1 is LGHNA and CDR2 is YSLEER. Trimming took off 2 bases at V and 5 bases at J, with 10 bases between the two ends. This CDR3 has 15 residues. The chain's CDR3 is CASSQKREHNSPLHF. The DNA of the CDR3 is TGCGCCAGCAGCCAAAAACGGGAGCATAATTCACCCCTCCACTTT.

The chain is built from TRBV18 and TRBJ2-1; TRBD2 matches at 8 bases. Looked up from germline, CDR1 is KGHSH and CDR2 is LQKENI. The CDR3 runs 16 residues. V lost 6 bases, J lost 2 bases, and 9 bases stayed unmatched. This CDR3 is CASSAHPGLAYNEQFF. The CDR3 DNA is TGTGCCAGCTCTGCCCACCCGGGACTAGCCTACAATGAGCAGTTCTTC. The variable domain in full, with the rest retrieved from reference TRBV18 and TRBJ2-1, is NAGVMQNPRHLVRRRGQEARLRCSPMKGHSHVYWYRQLPEEGLKFMVYLQKENIIDESGMPKERFSAEFPKEGPSILRIQQVVRGDSAAYFCASSAHPGLAYNEQFFGPGTRLTVL.

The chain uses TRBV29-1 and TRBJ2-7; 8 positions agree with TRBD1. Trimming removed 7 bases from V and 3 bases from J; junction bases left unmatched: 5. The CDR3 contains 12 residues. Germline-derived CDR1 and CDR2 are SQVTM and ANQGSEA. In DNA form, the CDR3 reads TGCAGCGGGCGACAGGGGAACTACGAGCAGTACTTC. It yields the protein CSGRQGNYEQYF.